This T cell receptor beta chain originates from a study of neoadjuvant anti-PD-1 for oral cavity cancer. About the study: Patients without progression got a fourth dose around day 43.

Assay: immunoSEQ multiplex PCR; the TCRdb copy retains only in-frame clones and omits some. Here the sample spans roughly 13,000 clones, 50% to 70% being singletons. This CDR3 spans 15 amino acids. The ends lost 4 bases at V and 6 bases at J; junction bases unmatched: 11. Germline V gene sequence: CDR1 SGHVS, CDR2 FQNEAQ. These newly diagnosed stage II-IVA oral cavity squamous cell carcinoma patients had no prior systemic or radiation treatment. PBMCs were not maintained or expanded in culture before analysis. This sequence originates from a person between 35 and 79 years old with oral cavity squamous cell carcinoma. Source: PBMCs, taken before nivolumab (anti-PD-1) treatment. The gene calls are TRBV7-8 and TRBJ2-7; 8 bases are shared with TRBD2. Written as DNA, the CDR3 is TGTGCCAGCAGCTCCGGGGGGGGCGTTCCCGGCGAGCAGTACTTC. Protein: CASSSGGGVPGEQYF.